This entry describes one T cell receptor (beta chain). What it binds is not known. The data were obtained in a study of T cell clonotyping in hematopoietic cell transplantation. Overall study: Cytoreduction preceded collection of pretransplant recipient samples. The study, taken as a whole, reports: No sorting was done, leaving CD4 and CD8 contributions mixed. Few recipient clonotypes overlapped donors; over 95% were de novo at given depth. Recipient TCR diversity dropped after transplant; expanded clonotypes rose from day 30 to 180.

Between the trimmed V and J ends, which lost 1 base and 11 bases, there was a span of 3 bases. The CDR3 runs 11 residues. Germline loops: CDR1 MNHNS, CDR2 SASEGT. The sample's time point: recipient sample about 28 days before transplant, after cytoreduction. The method was immunoSEQ multiplex PCR; TCRdb's version includes in-frame clones alone and lacks a portion of them. The sample has fewer than 100,000 clones; almost 97% are singletons. The rearrangement links TRBV6-1 to TRBJ1-6; D remains unclear. Here the sequenced sample was peripheral blood mononuclear cells, taken before stem cell transplant. This clonotype originated in a woman aged 45-59 years with acute myeloid leukemia. Some clones in this sample may be carry-over from other donors' samples. Here the CDR3 reads CASSEGPPLHF. The CDR3 DNA is TGTGCCAGCAGTGAAGGTCCACCCCTCCACTTT.